Presented here are 14 T cell receptor beta chains from one specimen sequenced in a study of identical twins. One entry per CDR3 protein results from TCRdb running MiXCR on the 5' RACE reads. The sample lists about 190,000 distinct CDR3 sequences, more than 15% occurring once. These records were also assigned to another study, of T cells expressing NK-cell markers.

Sequencing input: CD8+ T cells sorted from blood. The receptor set was obtained from a woman between 18 and 29 years old in good health.

On this clonotype itself: A much larger clone differs from this one at a single base, so this may be a read error. The V call is TRBV12-3 or TRBV12-4, the J call TRBJ2-3; D perhaps matches TRBD2 (6 bases). This CDR3 comprises 14 residues. Trimming left V 6 bases short and J 2 bases short, with 12 bases between. CDR3 loop: CASRFSGNTDTQYF. In nucleotides, the CDR3 is TGTGCCAGCAGATTTAGCGGAAACACAGATACGCAGTATTTT.

The chain recombines TRBV11-2 with TRBJ2-1, with 14 bases fitting TRBD2. The CDR3 loop spans 16 amino acids. The germline gives CDR1 SGHAT, CDR2 FQNNGV. V was pared by 5 bases and J by 8 bases, with 8 bases of the junction left unmatched. CDR3 sequence: CASSTRLAGGRDEQFF. CDR3 DNA: TGTGCCAGCAGCACCCGACTAGCGGGGGGGCGCGATGAGCAGTTCTTC.

The chain has TRBV27 and TRBJ2-1, with TRBD1 identical over 11 bases. There are 15 residues in the CDR3. Trimming removed 3 bases from V and 7 bases from J; junction bases left unmatched: 5. CDR1 is MNHEY and CDR2 is SMNVEV in the germline V gene (reference sequence). The CDR3 sequence: CASSLWDRGVNEQFF. In DNA form, the CDR3 reads TGTGCCAGCAGTTTGTGGGACAGGGGGGTGAATGAGCAGTTCTTC.

The chain joins TRBV12-3 or TRBV12-4 to TRBJ2-1; maybe TRBD1 (6 bases). Trimming removed 3 bases at V and 3 bases at J, with 12 bases between. The CDR3 sequence is 15 residues long. The CDR3 DNA reads TGTGCCAGCAGTTTCGTGGGGGCGGGCTACAATGAGCAGTTCTTC. Protein product: CASSFVGAGYNEQFF.

The chain joins TRBV7-9 to TRBJ2-3; D is unresolved. The ends were cut back, 6 bases at V and 4 bases at J, with 11 bases in the middle. The germline V gene encodes CDR1 SEHNR and CDR2 FQNEAQ (reference sequence). The CDR3 is 13 amino acids. In nucleotides, the CDR3 is TGTGCCAGCAGATATCGAGCCCCAGATACGCAGTATTTT. This encodes CASRYRAPDTQYF. Complete variable domain (other parts from reference TRBV7-9 and TRBJ2-3): DTGVSQNPRHKITKRGQNVTFRCDPISEHNRLYWYRQTLGQGPEFLTYFQNEAQLEKSRLLSDRFSAERPKGSFSTLEIQRTEQGDSAMYLCASRYRAPDTQYFGPGTRLTVL.

The gene calls are TRBV6-4 and TRBJ2-2, with D hard to call. V lost 5 bases and J lost 0, with 4 bases in between. CDR1 and CDR2 from the germline V gene are MRHNA and SNTAGT. The CDR3 has 13 residues. CDR3 in DNA: TGTGCCAGCAGTACAACGAACACCGGGGAGCTGTTTTTT. Its protein product is CASSTTNTGELFF.

Only a few counts were recorded for this clonotype. The V call is TRBV10-3, the J call TRBJ2-3, with TRBD2 identical over 11 bases. This CDR3 is 17 amino acids long. The trim removed 0 bases at V and 2 bases at J, leaving 4 bases unmatched. Germline-derived CDR1 and CDR2 are ENHRY and SYGVKD. The CDR3 DNA reads as TGTGCCATCAGTGAGTCGGCTAGCGGGAGGCACACAGATACGCAGTATTTT. As protein: CAISESASGRHTDTQYF.

This chain links TRBV9 with TRBJ2-2; no reliable D call. The CDR3 is made up of 13 amino acids. Trimming pared 0 bases from V and 5 bases from J, leaving 5 bases between. Per the germline V gene, CDR1 is SGDLS and CDR2 is YYNGEE. DNA of the CDR3: TGTGCCAGCAGCGTAGTAGTGACCGGGGAGCTGTTTTTT. This gives the protein CASSVVVTGELFF. Drawing the rest from reference TRBV9 and TRBJ2-2, the complete variable domain is DSGVTQTPKHLITATGQRVTLRCSPRSGDLSVYWYQQSLDQGLQFLIQYYNGEERAKGNILERFSAQQFPDLHSELNLSSLELGDSALYFCASSVVVTGELFFGEGSRLTVL.

The V call is TRBV7-6, the J call TRBJ2-1, with 7 bases lining up with TRBD1. This CDR3 is built from 16 residues. J was trimmed by 0 bases and V by 5 bases; bases with no gene match: 7. Germline V gene lookup returns CDR1 SGHVS and CDR2 FNYEAQ. The CDR3 DNA follows: TGTGCCAGCAGCCCAAAGACAGGGAGCTCCTACAATGAGCAGTTCTTC. Protein product: CASSPKTGSSYNEQFF.

In DNA form, the CDR3 reads TGTGCCAGCAGCGAACTAGCGGGGAGGCAGGAGCAGTACTTC. Protein product: CASSELAGRQEQYF. This chain joins TRBV7-9 and TRBJ2-7, with 10 bases aligning to TRBD2. The CDR3 contains 14 residues. The junction had 8 bases not matched to a gene; V was cut back by 5 bases and J by 7 bases. CDR1 and CDR2 from the germline V gene are SEHNR and FQNEAQ (reference sequence).

V usage is TRBV2 and J usage is TRBJ2-7; the D is unclear. Germline CDR1 reads SNHLY; CDR2 reads FYNNEI. CDR3 length: 13 amino acids. V lost 2 bases, J lost 1 base, and 6 bases lay in between. CDR3 in amino acids: CASSETQSYEQYF. The CDR3 nucleotides read TGTGCCAGCAGTGAAACGCAATCCTACGAGCAGTACTTC.

A few counts support this clonotype. CDR3 residues: CATLAGDMGEQYF. In nucleotides, the CDR3 is TGTGCCACCCTAGCGGGAGATATGGGCGAGCAGTACTTC. V is TRBV2 and J is TRBJ2-7; TRBD2 matches 10 bases. This CDR3 contains 13 residues. With V trimmed by 10 bases and J by 6 bases, 9 bases remained unmatched. Germline V CDR1 and CDR2: SNHLY, FYNNEI.

This chain uses TRBV7-9 with TRBJ1-1, with no clear D. This CDR3 has 12 residues. Per the germline V gene, CDR1 is SEHNR and CDR2 is FQNEAQ (reference sequence). With 3 bases removed from V and 4 bases from J, the gap between germline ends came to 6 bases. In DNA, the CDR3 is TGTGCCAGCAGCTTTCAGAGCACTGAAGCTTTCTTT. It encodes CASSFQSTEAFF.

The chain carries TRBV5-6 and TRBJ2-1; unclear D gene. V was clipped by 4 bases and J by 8 bases, with 10 bases between them. Germline V lookup: CDR1 SGHDT, CDR2 YYEEEE. The CDR3 has 12 residues. The CDR3 loop reads CASSGNPYEQFF. The CDR3 coding sequence is TGTGCCAGCAGCGGGAATCCTTATGAGCAGTTCTTC. The whole variable domain, remainder taken from reference TRBV5-6 and TRBJ2-1, is DAGVTQSPTHLIKTRGQQVTLRCSPKSGHDTVSWYQQALGQGPQFIFQYYEEEERQRGNFPDRFSGHQFPNYSSELNVNALLLGDSALYLCASSGNPYEQFFGPGTRLTVL.